The clone carrying this TCR beta chain was seen only a few times. The antigen remains undetermined. The data originate from a study of CD8 T cells in ankylosing spondylitis. General study findings and limits: Existing reports had already noted some motif variants in reactive arthritis synovial fluid and blood. What appeared characteristic of ankylosing spondylitis blood was a TCR beta motif of eight highly homologous variants.

TCRdb reprocessed the 5' RACE reads with MiXCR, giving one entry per CDR3 protein. The table has fewer than 550,000 distinct CDR3 sequences, about 5.4% seen once. The CDR3 extends over 16 amino acids. Germline CDR1 is MNHEY and CDR2 is SMNVEV (reference sequence). The junction had 6 bases not matched to a gene; V was cut back by 6 bases and J by 0 bases. This clonotype originated in a male donor with ankylosing spondylitis. The source material was blood, either unsorted or a sorted T cell fraction (not recorded which). This chain joins TRBV27 and TRBJ2-4; TRBD2 matches 9 bases. The DNA of the CDR3 is TGTGCCAGCAGCCTAGCGGGGCGTCTAGCCAAAAACATTCAGTACTTC. It encodes CASSLAGRLAKNIQYF.